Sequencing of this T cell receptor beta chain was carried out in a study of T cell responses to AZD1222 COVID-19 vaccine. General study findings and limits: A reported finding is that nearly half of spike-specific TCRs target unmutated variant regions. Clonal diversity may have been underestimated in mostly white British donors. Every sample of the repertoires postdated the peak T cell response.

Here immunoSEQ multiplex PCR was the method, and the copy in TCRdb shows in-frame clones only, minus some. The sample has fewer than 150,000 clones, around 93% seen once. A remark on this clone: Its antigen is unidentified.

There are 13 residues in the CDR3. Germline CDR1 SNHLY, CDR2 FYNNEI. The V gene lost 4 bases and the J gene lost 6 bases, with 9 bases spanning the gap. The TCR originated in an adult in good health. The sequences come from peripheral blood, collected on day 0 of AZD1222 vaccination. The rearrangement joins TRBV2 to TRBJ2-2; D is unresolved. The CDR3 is CASSGPNSGELFF. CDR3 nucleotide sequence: TGTGCCAGCAGTGGCCCCAATTCCGGGGAGCTGTTTTTT.